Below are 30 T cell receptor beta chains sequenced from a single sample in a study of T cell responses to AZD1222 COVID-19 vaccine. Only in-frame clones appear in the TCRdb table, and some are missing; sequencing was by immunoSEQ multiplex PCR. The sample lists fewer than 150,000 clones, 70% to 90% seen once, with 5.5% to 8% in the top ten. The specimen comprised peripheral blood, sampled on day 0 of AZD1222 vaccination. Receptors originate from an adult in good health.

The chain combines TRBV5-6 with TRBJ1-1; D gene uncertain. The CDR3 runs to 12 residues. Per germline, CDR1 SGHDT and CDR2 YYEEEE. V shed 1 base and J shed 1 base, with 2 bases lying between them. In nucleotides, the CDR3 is TGTGCCAGCAGCTTGAGGAACACTGAAGCTTTCTTT. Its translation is CASSLRNTEAFF.

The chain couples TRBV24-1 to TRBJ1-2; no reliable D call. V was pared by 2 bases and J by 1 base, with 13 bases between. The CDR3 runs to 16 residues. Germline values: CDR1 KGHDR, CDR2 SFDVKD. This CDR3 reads CATSDSGKDVNYGYTF. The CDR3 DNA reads TGTGCCACCAGTGATTCGGGGAAGGACGTTAACTATGGCTACACCTTC.

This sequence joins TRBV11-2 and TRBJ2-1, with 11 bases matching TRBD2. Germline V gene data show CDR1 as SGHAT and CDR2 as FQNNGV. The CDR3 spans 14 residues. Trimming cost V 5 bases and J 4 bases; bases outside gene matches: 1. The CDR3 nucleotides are TGTGCCAGCAGCAGACTAGCGGGGTACAATGAGCAGTTCTTC. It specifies CASSRLAGYNEQFF.

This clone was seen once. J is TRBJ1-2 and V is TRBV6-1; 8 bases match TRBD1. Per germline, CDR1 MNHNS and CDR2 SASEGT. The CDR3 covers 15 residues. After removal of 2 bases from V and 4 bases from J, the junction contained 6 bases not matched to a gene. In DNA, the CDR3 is TGTGCCAGCAGTGAAAAGACAGGGGACTCCTATGGCTACACCTTC. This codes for CASSEKTGDSYGYTF.

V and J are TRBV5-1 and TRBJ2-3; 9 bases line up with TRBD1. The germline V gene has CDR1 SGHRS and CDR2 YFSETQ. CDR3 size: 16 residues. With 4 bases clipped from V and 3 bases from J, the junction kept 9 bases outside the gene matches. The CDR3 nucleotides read TGCGCCAGCAGCCAGGGACAGGGTAGTTTGACAGATACGCAGTATTTT. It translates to CASSQGQGSLTDTQYF.

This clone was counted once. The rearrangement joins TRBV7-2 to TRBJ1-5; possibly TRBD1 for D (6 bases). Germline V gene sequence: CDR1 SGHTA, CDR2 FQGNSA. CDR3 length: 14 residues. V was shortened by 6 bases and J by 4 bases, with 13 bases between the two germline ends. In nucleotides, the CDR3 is TGTGCCAGCAGTTTCCCAGGGGAAAATCAGCCCCAGCATTTT. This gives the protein CASSFPGENQPQHF.

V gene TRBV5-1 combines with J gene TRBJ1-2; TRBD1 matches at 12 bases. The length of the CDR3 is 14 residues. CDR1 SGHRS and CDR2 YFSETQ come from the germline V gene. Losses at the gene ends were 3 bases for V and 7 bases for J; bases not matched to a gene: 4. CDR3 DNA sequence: TGCGCCAGCAGCTCGGGACAGGGGGCGTCTGGCTACACCTTC. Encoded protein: CASSSGQGASGYTF.

The CDR3 loop is CASSLGDRGYYNEQFF. The CDR3 region has the DNA TGTGCCAGCAGCTTAGGGGACAGGGGGTATTACAATGAGCAGTTCTTC. The V call is TRBV11-1, the J call TRBJ2-1; 11 nucleotides match TRBD1. Trimming at V came to 1 base and at J to 4 bases, leaving 3 bases not matched to a gene. The CDR3 has 16 residues. Germline V CDR1 and CDR2: SGHAT, FQDESV (reference sequence).

In nucleotides, the CDR3 is TGTGCCAGTAGTACCCAGACAGGAGACTACAATGAGCAGTTCTTC. Translated: CASSTQTGDYNEQFF. J is TRBJ2-1 and V is TRBV19; tentative D call: TRBD1 (6 bases). The CDR3 extends over 15 amino acids. Germline CDR1 reads LNHDA; CDR2 reads SQIVND (reference sequence). The V end was cut by 4 bases, the J end by 3 bases, with 13 bases between.

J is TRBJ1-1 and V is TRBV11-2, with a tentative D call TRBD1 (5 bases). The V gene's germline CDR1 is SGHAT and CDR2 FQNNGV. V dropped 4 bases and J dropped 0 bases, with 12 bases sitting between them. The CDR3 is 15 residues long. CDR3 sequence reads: CASSSLTGLNTEAFF. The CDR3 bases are TGTGCCAGCAGCTCCCTTACAGGCTTGAACACTGAAGCTTTCTTT.

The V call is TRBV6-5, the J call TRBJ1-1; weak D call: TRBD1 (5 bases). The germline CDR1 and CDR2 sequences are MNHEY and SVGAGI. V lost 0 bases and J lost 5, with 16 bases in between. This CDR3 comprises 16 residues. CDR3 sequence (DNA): TGTGCCAGCAGTTACTCGCTGACAGCCAGAACAACTGAAGCTTTCTTT. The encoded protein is CASSYSLTARTTEAFF.

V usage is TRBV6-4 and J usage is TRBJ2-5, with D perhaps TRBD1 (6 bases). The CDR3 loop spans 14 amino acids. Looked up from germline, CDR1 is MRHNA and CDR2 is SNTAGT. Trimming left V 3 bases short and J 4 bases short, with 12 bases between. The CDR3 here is CASSEGGGGETQYF. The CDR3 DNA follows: TGTGCCAGCAGTGAAGGGGGTGGAGGAGAGACCCAGTACTTC.

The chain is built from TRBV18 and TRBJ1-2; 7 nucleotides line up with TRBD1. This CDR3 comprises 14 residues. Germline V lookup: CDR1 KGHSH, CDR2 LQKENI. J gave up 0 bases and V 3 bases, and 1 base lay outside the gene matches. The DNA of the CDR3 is TGTGCCAGCTCACCCGGACAGGCTAACTATGGCTACACCTTC. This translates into CASSPGQANYGYTF.

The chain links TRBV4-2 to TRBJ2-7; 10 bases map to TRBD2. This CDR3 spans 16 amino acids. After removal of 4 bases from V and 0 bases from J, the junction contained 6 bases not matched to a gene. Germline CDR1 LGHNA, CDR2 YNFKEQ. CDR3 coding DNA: TGTGCCAGCAGCCGAAGACTAGCGGGTAGCTCCTACGAGCAGTACTTC. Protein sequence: CASSRRLAGSSYEQYF.

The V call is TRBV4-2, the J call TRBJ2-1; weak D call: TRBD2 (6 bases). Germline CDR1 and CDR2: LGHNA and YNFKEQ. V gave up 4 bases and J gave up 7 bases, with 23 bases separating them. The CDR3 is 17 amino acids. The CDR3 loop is CASSRYSTSWAQNEQFF. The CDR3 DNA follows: TGTGCCAGCAGCCGATACTCGACTAGTTGGGCTCAGAATGAGCAGTTCTTC.

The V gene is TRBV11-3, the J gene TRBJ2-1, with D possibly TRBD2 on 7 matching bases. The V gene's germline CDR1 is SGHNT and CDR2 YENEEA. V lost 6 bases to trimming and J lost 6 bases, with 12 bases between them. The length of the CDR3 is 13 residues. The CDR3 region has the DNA TGTGCCAGCAGGGAGGGGGAGGGCAATGAGCAGTTCTTC. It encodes CASREGEGNEQFF.

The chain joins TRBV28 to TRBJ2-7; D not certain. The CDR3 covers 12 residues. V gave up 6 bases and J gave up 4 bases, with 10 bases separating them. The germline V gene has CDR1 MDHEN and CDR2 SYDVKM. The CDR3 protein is CASSPSQYEQYF. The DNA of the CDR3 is TGTGCCAGCAGCCCATCCCAATACGAGCAGTACTTC.

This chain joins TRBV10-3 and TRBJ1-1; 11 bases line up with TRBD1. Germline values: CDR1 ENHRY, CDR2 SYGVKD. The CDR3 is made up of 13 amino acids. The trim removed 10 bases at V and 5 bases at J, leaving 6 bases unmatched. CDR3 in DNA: TGTGCCACCGGCGGGACAGGGGGGACTGAAGCTTTCTTT. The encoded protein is CATGGTGGTEAFF.

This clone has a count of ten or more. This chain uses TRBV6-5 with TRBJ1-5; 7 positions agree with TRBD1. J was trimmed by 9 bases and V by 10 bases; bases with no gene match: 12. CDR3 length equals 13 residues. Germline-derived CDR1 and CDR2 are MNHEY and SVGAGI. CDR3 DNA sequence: TGTGCCATTAGGGGGGACAGAGGGTGGCCCCAGCATTTT. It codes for CAIRGDRGWPQHF.

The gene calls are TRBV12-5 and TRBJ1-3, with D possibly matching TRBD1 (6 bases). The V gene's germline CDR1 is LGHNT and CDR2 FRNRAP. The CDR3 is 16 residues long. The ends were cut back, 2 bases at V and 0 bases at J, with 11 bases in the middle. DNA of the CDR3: TGTGCTAGTGGTTTGCTCGCAGGGGTCTCTGGAAACACCATATATTTT. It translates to CASGLLAGVSGNTIYF.

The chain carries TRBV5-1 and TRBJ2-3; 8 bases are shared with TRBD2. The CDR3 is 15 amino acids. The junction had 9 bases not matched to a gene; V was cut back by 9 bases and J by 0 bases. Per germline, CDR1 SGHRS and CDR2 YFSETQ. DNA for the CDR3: TGCGCCACCACTAGATCGGGGGGGAGCACAGATACGCAGTATTTT. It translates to CATTRSGGSTDTQYF.

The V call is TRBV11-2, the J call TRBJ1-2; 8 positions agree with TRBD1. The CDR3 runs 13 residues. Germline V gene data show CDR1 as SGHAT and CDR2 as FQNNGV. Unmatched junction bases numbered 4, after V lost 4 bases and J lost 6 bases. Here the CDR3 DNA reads TGTGCCAGCAGCTCCGGACAGGGCGATGGCTACACCTTC. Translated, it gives CASSSGQGDGYTF.

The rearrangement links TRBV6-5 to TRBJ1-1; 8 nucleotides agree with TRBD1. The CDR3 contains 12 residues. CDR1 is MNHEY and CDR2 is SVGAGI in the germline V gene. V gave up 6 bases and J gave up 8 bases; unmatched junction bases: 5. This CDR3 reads CASRTGATEAFF. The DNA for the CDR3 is TGTGCCAGCAGGACAGGGGCCACCGAAGCTTTCTTT.

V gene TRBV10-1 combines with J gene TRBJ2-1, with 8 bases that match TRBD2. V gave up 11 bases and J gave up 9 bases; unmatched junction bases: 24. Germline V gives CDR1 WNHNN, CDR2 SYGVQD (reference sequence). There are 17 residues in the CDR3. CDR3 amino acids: CARIKITGTRSSGEQFF. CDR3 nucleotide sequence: TGCGCCCGTATAAAGATCACCGGGACTAGAAGTTCGGGTGAGCAGTTCTTC.

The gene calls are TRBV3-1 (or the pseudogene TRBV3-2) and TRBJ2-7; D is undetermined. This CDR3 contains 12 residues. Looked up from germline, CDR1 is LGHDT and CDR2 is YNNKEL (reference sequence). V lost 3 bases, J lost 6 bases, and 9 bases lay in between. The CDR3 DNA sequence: TGTGCCAGCAGCCACAGTCTGGTCGAGCAGTACTTC. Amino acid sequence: CASSHSLVEQYF.

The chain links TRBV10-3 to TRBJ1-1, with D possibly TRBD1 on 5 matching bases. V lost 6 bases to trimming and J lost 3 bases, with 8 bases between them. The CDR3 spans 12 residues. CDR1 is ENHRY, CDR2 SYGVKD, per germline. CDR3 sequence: CAIRQEDTEAFF. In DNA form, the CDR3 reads TGTGCCATCAGACAGGAGGACACTGAAGCTTTCTTT.

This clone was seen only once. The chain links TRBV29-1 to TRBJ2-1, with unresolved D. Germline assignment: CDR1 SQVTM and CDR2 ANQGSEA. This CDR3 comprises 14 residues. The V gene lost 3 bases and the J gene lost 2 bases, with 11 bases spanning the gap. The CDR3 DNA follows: TGCAGCGTTGATCGAGGTACTACCTACAATGAGCAGTTCTTC. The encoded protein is CSVDRGTTYNEQFF.

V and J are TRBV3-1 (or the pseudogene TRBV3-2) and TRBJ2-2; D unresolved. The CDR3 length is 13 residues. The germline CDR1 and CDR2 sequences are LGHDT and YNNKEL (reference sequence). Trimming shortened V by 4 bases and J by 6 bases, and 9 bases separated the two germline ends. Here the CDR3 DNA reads TGTGCCAGCAGCCGTTCGCCGGCCGGGGAGCTGTTTTTT. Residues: CASSRSPAGELFF.

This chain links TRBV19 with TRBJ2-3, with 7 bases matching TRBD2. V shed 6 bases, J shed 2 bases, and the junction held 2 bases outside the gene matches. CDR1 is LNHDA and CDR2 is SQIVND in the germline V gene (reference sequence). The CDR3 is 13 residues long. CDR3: CASSRGDTDTQYF. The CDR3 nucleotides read TGTGCCAGTAGCCGGGGGGACACAGATACGCAGTATTTT.

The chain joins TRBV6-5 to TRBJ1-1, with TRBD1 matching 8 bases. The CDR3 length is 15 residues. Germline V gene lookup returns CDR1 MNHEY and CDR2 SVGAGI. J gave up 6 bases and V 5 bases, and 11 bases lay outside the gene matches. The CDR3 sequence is CASSPIAGGEAEAFF. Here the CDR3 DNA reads TGTGCCAGCAGTCCCATCGCAGGGGGCGAGGCTGAAGCTTTCTTT.